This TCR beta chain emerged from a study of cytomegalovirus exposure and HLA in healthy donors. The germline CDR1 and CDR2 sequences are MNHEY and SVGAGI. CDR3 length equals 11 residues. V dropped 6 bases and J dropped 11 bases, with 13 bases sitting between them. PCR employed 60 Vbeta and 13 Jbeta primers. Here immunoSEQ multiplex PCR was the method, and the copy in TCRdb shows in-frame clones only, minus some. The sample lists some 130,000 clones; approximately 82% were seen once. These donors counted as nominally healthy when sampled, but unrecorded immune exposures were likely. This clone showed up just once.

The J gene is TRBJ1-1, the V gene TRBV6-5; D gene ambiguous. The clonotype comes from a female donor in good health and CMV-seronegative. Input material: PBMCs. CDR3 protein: CASSRGDDAFF. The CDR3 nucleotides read TGTGCCAGCAGCCGTGGAGATGACGCTTTCTTT.